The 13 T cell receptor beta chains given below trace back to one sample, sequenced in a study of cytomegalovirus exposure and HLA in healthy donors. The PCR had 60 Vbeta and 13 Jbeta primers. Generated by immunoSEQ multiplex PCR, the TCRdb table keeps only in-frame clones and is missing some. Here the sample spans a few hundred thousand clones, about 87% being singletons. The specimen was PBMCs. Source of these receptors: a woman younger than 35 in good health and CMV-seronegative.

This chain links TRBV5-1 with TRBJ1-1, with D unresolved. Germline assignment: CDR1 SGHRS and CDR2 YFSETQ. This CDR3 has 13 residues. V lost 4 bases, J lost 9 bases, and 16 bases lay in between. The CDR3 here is CASSLGEGRKAFF. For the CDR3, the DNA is TGCGCCAGCAGCCTTGGGGAGGGTAGGAAAGCTTTCTTT.

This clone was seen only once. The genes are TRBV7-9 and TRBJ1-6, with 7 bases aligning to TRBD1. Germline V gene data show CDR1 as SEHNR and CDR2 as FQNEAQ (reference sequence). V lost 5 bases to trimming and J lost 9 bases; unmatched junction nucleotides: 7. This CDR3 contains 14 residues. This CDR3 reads CASSMSGGRSPLHF. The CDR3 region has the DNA TGTGCCAGCAGCATGTCAGGGGGGCGTTCACCCCTCCACTTT.

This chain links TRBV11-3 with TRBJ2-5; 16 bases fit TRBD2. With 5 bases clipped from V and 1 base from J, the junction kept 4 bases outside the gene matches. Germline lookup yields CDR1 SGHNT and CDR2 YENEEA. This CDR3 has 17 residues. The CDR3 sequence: CASSLGLAGGRQETQYF. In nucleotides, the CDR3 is TGTGCCAGCAGCCTGGGACTAGCGGGGGGGCGCCAAGAGACCCAGTACTTC.

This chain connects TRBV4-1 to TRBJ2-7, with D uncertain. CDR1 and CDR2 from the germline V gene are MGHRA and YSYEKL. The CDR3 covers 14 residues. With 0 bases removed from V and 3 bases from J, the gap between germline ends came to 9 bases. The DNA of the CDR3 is TGCGCCAGCAGCCAAGATCAGTGGAGCTACGAGCAGTACTTC. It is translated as CASSQDQWSYEQYF.

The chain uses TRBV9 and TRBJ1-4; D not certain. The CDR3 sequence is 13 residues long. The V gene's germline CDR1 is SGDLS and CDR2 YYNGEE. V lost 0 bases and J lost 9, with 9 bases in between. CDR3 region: CASSVDSGQKLFF. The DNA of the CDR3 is TGTGCCAGCAGCGTAGACAGCGGACAAAAACTGTTTTTT.

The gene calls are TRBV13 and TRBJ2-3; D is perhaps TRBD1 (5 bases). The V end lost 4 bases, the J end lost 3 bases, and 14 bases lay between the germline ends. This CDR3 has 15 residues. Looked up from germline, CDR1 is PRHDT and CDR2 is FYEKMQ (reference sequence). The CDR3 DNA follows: TGTGCCAGCAGCTATAGGAAGGGGAATACAGATACGCAGTATTTT. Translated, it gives CASSYRKGNTDTQYF.

Here the CDR3 DNA reads TGTGCCAGCAGTGGGGGAAAGGGGAATCAGCCCCAGCATTTT. Amino acid sequence: CASSGGKGNQPQHF. The chain uses TRBV25-1 and TRBJ1-5, with D possibly being TRBD1 (5 bases). Trimming shortened V by 4 bases and J by 4 bases, and 11 bases separated the two germline ends. There are 14 residues in the CDR3. Germline CDR1 and CDR2: MGHDK and SYGVNS.

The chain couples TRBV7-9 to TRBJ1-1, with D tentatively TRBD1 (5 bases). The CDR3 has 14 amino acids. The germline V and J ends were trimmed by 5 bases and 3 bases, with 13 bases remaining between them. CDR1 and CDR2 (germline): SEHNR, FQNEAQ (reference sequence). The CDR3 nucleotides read TGTGCCAGCAGCCCGGACAAACGTTACACTGAAGCTTTCTTT. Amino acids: CASSPDKRYTEAFF. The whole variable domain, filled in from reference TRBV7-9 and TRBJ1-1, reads DTGVSQNPRHKITKRGQNVTFRCDPISEHNRLYWYRQTLGQGPEFLTYFQNEAQLEKSRLLSDRFSAERPKGSFSTLEIQRTEQGDSAMYLCASSPDKRYTEAFFGQGTRLTVV.

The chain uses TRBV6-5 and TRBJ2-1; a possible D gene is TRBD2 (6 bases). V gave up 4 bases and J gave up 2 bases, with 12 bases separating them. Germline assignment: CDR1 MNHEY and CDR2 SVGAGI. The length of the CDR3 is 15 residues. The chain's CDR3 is CASSFAGTPYNEQFF. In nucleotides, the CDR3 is TGTGCCAGCAGTTTCGCCGGGACTCCCTACAATGAGCAGTTCTTC.

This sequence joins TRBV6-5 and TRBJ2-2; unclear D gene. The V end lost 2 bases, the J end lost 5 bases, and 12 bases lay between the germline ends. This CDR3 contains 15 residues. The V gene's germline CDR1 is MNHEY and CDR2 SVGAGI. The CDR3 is CASSYSSGFTGELFF. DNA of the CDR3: TGTGCCAGCAGTTACAGCTCGGGTTTTACCGGGGAGCTGTTTTTT.

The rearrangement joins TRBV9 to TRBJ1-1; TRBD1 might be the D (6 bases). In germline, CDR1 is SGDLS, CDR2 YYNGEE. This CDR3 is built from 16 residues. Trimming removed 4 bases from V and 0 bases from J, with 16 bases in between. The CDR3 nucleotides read TGTGCCAGCAGCTTAGGGGGAGGTCTTATGAACACTGAAGCTTTCTTT. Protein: CASSLGGGLMNTEAFF. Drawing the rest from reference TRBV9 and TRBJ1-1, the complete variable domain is DSGVTQTPKHLITATGQRVTLRCSPRSGDLSVYWYQQSLDQGLQFLIQYYNGEERAKGNILERFSAQQFPDLHSELNLSSLELGDSALYFCASSLGGGLMNTEAFFGQGTRLTVV.

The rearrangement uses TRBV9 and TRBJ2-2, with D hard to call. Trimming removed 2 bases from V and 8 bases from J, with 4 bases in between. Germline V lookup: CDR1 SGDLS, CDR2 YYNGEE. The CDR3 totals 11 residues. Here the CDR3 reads CASSVSGELFF. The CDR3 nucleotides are TGTGCCAGCAGCGTTTCTGGGGAGCTGTTTTTT.

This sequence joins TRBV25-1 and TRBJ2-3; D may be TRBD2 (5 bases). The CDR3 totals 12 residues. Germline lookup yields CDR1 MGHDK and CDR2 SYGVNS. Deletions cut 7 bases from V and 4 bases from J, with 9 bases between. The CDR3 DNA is TGTGCCAGCACTACGAGGGCAGATACGCAGTATTTT. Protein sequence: CASTTRADTQYF.